This entry lists 2 T cell receptor beta chains sequenced from one sample in a study of radiation and T cells in renal cell carcinoma. Described time point: baseline pretreatment blood. Specified treatment: 15 Gy SBRT to primary tumor, nephrectomy 4 weeks later. Using immunoSEQ multiplex PCR, the repertoire was profiled, and TCRdb retains in-frame clones only, with some absent. The sample consists of some 120,000 clones, approximately 82% of them appearing once. Here the sequenced sample was blood, taken from a patient whose treatment included radiotherapy and nephrectomy. These TCRs come from a woman between 55 and 75 years old with renal cell carcinoma.

By share of the sample, this clone is medium-sized (0.01 to 0.1%). The V call is TRBV13, the J call TRBJ1-5; possible D gene TRBD1, 5 bases. V lost 5 bases, J lost 4 bases, and 12 bases lay in between. Germline V gives CDR1 PRHDT, CDR2 FYEKMQ (reference sequence). The CDR3 is made up of 14 amino acids. The CDR3 sequence is CASSQEGDNQPQHF. As DNA, the CDR3 is TGTGCCAGCAGCCAAGAAGGGGATAATCAGCCCCAGCATTTT.

J is TRBJ1-4 and V is TRBV4-2; tentative D call: TRBD1 (5 bases). V lost 1 base to trimming and J lost 0 bases, with 15 bases between them. The CDR3 consists of 18 residues. Germline values: CDR1 LGHNA, CDR2 YNFKEQ. This CDR3 is CASSQAQVGVATNEKLFF. CDR3 nucleotides: TGTGCCAGCAGCCAAGCACAGGTCGGCGTTGCAACTAATGAAAAACTGTTTTTT.